In this sample, the clone carrying this T cell receptor beta chain turned up once. What it recognizes is unknown. The source of the sample is a study of radiotherapy plus CTLA-4 blockade in lung cancer. For the study at large: Objective responses occurred in approximately 18% of patients; around 31% had disease control. Whole-study results and caveats: TCR clones from tumors expanded in blood after radiotherapy plus ipilimumab.

The CDR3 consists of 16 residues. Losses at the gene ends were 8 bases for V and 6 bases for J; bases not matched to a gene: 15. Germline CDR1 is MDHEN and CDR2 is SYDVKM. Clones were read by immunoSEQ multiplex PCR, and TCRdb kept only the in-frame ones, dropping some. The table lists 60,000 to 85,000 clones, around nine tenths of them singletons. Patients had chemo-refractory metastatic non-small-cell lung cancer and received focal radiation plus CTLA-4 blockade that used ipilimumab. Source: peripheral blood, taken from a patient treated with radiotherapy plus ipilimumab. This TCR was sampled from a human donor with non-small cell lung cancer who had stable disease on radiotherapy plus ipilimumab. This chain joins TRBV28 and TRBJ2-5, with 10 bases that match TRBD2. The CDR3 spells CASAGVAGGILKTQYF. For the CDR3, the DNA is TGTGCCAGCGCAGGGGTAGCGGGAGGTATTTTGAAGACCCAGTACTTC.